The T cell receptor beta chain under discussion was sequenced for a study of blood T cell repertoires in COVID-19. The germline CDR1 and CDR2 sequences are SEHNR and FQNEAQ (reference sequence). Germline trimming cut 3 bases from V and 3 bases from J; bases unmatched to any gene: 6. This CDR3 comprises 16 residues. Clones were read by immunoSEQ multiplex PCR, and TCRdb kept only the in-frame ones, dropping some. Counted here are 250,000 or so clones, approximately 83% occurring once; the ten biggest clones make up around 2%. This TCR was recovered from a young man who had recovered from COVID-19. V gene TRBV7-9 combines with J gene TRBJ1-5; TRBD1 matches 9 bases. Sequencing input: peripheral blood. The CDR3, as DNA: TGTGCCAGCAGCTTGGGGGACAGGGAGGCCAATCAGCCCCAGCATTTT. This gives the protein CASSLGDREANQPQHF.